This TCR beta chain stems from a study of identifying expanded T cells in peripheral blood (dated by TCRdb to between 2017 and 2020). For the study in its entirety: Separate aliquots of the same genomic DNA pool were sequenced to produce technical replicates, and four replicates were compared in pairs. What the work shows at the level of the full study, not this receptor alone: Across all healthy-donor time intervals, the beta-binomial model significantly cut both the number of clones called differentially abundant and the false-positive rate. Across all healthy donors, variance in clone template counts between approximately 2-week samples was found to increase significantly with total template count. Approximately 1.2 differentially abundant clones were flagged by the binomial model between technical replicates, whereas about 15 and 18 were flagged over roughly two weeks and four weeks, respectively. The authors expected that biological variance in healthy repertoires might rise further over much longer intervals, such as months to years.

CDR1 and CDR2, looked up from the germline V gene (reference sequence), are LNHDA and SQIVND. V gives up 4 bases and J gives up 11 bases, and the segment between their germline ends measures 16 bases. CDR3 length: 13 amino acids, cysteine to phenylalanine. Only CDR3 DNA is held: 39 bases, read in frame from base 1. In the case of this clone: Its antigen is unknown. Base qualities were left out, and no much larger clone turns up one base away.

TCRbeta CDR3 regions were profiled by bias-controlled multiplex PCR amplification of genomic DNA with the immunoSEQ Assay. The source study handled its data this way. To quantify the absolute abundance of each unique TCRbeta CDR3 region, the sequences were collapsed and filtered. Differential abundance was tested with two models: a binomial (Fisher-equivalent) model and a beta-binomial model that adds time-dependent variance fitted from healthy donors. Clones with fewer than 5 combined templates were removed, and a clone was called differentially abundant if the clone's Benjamini-Hochberg FDR was below 0.01. In the beta-binomial model, variance was expressed as a function of the total template count across the two samples, in the form v = (b*log(k)+a)^2. Entries here come from immuneACCESS through TCRdb and include only in-frame sequences with V and J called. Some clones fail to appear in such tables; in the studies checked, an unresolved V gene covers under half of the shortfall, and the cause of the remainder is unknown. For V, J and clone size, that table is used; D and trimming come from the DNA. The sample table records under 120,000 clones; about 89% of these occur just once. Of the sample, about a sixth is held by the ten largest clones.

During the collection period, no infections or other immune events were recorded for the healthy donors. To calibrate time-dependent variance in a beta-binomial model of T-cell clone differential abundance, blood repertoires from healthy donors were used as a training cohort. The training cohort was composed of approximately 10 healthy donors, 3 female and 7 male. Donor ages ranged from about 29 to 65 years, with an average of about 44 years. Whole blood from each healthy donor was obtained from a commercial supplier and was collected at three time points around two weeks apart. For immunosequencing, genomic DNA was extracted from unsorted whole blood.

In this chain, TRBV19 is recombined with TRBJ2-3, with the D gene too uncertain to name. The source of this sequence is a person aged 18 to 70 in good health. The source material was blood. The nucleotide sequence reads TGTGCCAGTAGTACCTCCCACGCTGGTGGGCAGTATTTT. Its translation is CASSTSHAGGQYF.